This T cell receptor (beta chain) was sequenced for a study of identical twins. This clonotype was seen a few times. TCRdb re-analysed the 5' RACE reads in MiXCR, keeping a single row per CDR3 protein. This table holds 450,000 to 650,000 distinct CDR3 sequences, roughly 15% found once. The germline gives CDR1 KGHSH, CDR2 LQKENI. With 2 bases removed from V and 2 bases from J, the gap between germline ends came to 7 bases. CDR3 length: 13 amino acids. This same sample was also part of a study on yellow fever vaccine responses in identical twins. That paper notes: Twins' vaccine T cell responses reportedly seemed partly convergent and partly personalized.

The source of this sequence is a woman aged 18-29 years in good health. Sequencing used CD4+ T cells sorted from blood. This chain joins TRBV18 and TRBJ2-7; weak D call: TRBD1 (6 bases). The CDR3 nucleotides are TGTGCCAGCTCACCAGACAGGACCTACGAGCAGTACGTC. It yields the protein CASSPDRTYEQYV.